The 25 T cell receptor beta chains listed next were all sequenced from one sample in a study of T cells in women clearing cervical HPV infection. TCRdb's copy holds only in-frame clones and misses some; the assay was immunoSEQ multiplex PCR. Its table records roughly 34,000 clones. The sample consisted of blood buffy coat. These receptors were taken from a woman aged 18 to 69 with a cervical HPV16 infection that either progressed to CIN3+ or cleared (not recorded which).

The sequenced part of the CDR3 DNA is TGTGCCAGCAGCTTGGGACTAGCGGGAGCCACGTACAATGAG. Translation: CASSLGLAGATYNE. The whole CDR3 region reads CASSLGLAGATYNEQFF. This rearrangement joins TRBV7-8 to TRBJ2-1; 14 bases match TRBD2. The missing CDR3 end, 3 residues past where the read stops, is filled in from the germline J gene. CDR1 is SGHVS and CDR2 is FQNEAQ in the germline V gene. The junction had 5 bases not matched to a gene; V was cut back by 3 bases and J by 4 bases. The CDR3 totals 17 residues.

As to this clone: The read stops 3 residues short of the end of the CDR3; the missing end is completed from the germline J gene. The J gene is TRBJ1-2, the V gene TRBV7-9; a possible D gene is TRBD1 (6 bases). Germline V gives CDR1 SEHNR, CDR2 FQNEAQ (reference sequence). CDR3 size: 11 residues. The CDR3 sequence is CASSPGDDYTF. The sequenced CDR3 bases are TGTGCCAGCAGCCCAGGGGATGAC.

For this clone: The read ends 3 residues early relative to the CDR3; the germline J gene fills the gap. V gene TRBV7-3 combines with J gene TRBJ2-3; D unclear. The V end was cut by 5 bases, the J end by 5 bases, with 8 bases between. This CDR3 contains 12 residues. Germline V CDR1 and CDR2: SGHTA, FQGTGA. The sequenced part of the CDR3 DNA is TGTGCCAGCAGCCCGGGTGGAGATACG. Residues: CASSPGGDT. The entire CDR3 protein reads CASSPGGDTQYF. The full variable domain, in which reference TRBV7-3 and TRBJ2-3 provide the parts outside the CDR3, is GAGVSQTPSNKVTEKGKYVELRCDPISGHTALYWYRQSLGQGPEFLIYFQGTGAADDSGLPNDRFFAVRPEGSVSTLKIQRTERGDSAVYLCASSPGGDTQYFGPGTRLTVL.

The CDR3 DNA, read in part, is TGCAGTGCTAGAGGCCGGGGAGTGGGCTCTGGAAACACC. The encoded protein is CSARGRGVGSGNT. The full-length CDR3 reads as CSARGRGVGSGNTIYF. V and J are TRBV20-1 and TRBJ1-3, with D uncertain. The CDR3 goes on 3 residues after the read ends, and that part is filled in from the germline J gene. CDR1 is DFQATT and CDR2 is SNEGSKA in the germline V gene (reference sequence). Between the trimmed V and J ends, which lost 1 base and 0 bases, there was a span of 13 bases. The CDR3 runs 16 residues.

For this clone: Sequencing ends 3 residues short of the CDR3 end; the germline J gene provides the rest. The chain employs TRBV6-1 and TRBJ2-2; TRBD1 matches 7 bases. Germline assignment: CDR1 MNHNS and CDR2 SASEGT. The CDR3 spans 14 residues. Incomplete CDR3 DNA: TGTGCCAGCAGTGAACGGACAGGCGGCGAAAAG. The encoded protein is CASSERTGGEK. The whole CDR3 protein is CASSERTGGEKLFF.

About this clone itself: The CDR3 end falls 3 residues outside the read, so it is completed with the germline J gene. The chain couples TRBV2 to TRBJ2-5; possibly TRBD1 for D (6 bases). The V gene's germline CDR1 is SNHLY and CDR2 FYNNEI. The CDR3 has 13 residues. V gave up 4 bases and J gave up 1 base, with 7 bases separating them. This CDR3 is CASSGQAQETQYF. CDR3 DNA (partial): TGTGCCAGCAGTGGACAGGCCCAAGAGACC.

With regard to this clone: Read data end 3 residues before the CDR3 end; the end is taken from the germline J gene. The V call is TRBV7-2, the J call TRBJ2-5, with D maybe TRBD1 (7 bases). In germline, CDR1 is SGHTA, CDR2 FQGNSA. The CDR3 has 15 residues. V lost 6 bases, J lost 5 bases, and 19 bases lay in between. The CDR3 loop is CASRSARGESETQYF. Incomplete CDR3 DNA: TGTGCCAGCAGGTCAGCCAGGGGGGAAAGTGAGACC.

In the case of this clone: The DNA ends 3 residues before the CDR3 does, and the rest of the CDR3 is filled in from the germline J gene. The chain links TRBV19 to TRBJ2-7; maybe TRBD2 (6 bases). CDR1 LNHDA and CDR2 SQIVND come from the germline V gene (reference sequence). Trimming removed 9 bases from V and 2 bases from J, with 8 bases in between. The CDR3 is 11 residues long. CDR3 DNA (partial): TGTGCCAGCGGGACTCCCTACGAG. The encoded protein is CASGTPYE. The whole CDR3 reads CASGTPYEQYF.

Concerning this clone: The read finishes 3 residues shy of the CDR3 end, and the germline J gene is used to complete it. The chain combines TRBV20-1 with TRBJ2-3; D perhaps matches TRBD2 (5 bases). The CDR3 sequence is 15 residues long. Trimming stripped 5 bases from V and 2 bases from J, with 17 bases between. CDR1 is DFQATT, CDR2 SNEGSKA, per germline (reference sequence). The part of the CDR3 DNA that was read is TGCAGTGCTCACGCTCAAAGCGGCCCCACAGATACG. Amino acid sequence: CSAHAQSGPTDT. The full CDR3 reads CSAHAQSGPTDTQYF.

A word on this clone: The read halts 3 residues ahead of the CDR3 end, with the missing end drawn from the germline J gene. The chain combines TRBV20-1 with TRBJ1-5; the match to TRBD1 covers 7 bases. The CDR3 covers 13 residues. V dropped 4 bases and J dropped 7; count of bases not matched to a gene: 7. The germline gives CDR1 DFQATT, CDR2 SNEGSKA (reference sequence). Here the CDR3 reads CSATDRAVQPQHF. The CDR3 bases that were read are TGCAGTGCTACAGACAGGGCAGTACAGCCC.

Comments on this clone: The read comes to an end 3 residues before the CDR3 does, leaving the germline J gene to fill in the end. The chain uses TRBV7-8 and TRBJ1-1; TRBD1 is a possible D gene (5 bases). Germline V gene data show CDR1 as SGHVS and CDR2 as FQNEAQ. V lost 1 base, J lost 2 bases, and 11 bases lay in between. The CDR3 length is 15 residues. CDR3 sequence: CASSLVWGGNTEAFF. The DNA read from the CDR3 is TGTGCCAGCAGCTTAGTGTGGGGCGGAAACACTGAA.

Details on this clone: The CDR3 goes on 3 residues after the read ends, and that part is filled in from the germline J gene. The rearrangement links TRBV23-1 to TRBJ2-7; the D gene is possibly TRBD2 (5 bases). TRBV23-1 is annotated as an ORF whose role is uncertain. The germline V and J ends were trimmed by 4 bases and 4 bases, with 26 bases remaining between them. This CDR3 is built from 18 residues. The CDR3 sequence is CASSPGLVNERPNYEQYF. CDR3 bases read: TGCGCCAGCAGTCCGGGGTTAGTCAATGAACGACCCAATTACGAG.

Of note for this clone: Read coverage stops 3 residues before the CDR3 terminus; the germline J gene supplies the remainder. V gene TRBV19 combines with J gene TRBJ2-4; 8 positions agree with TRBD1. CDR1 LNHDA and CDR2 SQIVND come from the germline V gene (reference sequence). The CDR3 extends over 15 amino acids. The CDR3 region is CASSRDAGGNYGQYF. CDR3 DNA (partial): TGTGCCAGTAGTCGCGATGCAGGGGGCAACTATGGT.

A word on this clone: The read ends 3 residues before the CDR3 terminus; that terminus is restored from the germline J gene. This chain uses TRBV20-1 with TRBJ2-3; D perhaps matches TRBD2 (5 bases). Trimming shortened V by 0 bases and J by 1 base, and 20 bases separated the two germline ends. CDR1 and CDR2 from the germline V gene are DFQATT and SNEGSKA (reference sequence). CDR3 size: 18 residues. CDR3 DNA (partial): TGCAGTGCTAGAGACCTACTGGCAACTAGACTCCGCACAGATACG. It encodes CSARDLLATRLRTDT. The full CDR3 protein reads CSARDLLATRLRTDTQYF.

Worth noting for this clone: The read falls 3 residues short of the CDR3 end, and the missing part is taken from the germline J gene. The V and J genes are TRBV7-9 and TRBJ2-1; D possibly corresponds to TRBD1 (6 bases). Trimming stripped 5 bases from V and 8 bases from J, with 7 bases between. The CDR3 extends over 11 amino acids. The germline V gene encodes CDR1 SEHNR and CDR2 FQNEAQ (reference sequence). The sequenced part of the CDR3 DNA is TGTGCCAGCAGCCCAGGGGATGAG. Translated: CASSPGDE. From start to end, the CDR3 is CASSPGDEQFF.

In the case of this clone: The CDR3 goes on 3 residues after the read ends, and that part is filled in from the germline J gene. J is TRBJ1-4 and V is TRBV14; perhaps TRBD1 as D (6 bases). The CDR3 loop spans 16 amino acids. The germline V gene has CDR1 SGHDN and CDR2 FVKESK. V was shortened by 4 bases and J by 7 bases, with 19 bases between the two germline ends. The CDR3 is CASSPLGGGPREKLFF. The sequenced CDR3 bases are TGTGCCAGCAGCCCCTTGGGTGGGGGCCCTCGTGAAAAA.

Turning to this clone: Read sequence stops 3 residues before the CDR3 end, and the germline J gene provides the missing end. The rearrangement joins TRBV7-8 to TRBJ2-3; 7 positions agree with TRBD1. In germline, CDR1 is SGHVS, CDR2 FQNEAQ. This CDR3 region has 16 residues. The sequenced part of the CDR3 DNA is TGTGCCAGCAGCTTAGCGCGGACAGGCTACAATCAGCCG. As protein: CASSLARTGYNQP. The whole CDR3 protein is CASSLARTGYNQPQYF.

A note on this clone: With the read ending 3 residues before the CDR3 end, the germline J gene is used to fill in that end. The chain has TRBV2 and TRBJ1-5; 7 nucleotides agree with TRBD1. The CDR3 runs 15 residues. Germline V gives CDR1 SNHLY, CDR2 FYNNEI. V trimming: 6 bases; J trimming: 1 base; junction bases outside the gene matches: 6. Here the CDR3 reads CASRRGTASNQPQHF. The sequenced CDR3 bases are TGTGCCAGCAGGAGGGGGACAGCCAGCAATCAGCCC. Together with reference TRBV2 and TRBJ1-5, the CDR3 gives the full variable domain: EPEVTQTPSHQVTQMGQEVILRCVPISNHLYFYWYRQILGQKVEFLVSFYNNEISEKSEIFDDQFSVERPDGSNFTLKIRSTKLEDSAMYFCASRRGTASNQPQHFGDGTRLSIL.

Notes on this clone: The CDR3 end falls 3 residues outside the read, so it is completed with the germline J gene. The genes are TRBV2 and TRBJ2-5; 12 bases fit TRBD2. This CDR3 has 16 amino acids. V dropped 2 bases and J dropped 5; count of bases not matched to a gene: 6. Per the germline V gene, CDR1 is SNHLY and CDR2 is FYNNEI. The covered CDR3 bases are TGTGCCAGCAGTGAACTAGCGGGAGGGCCCATGGAGACC. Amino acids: CASSELAGGPMET. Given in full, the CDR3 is CASSELAGGPMETQYF.

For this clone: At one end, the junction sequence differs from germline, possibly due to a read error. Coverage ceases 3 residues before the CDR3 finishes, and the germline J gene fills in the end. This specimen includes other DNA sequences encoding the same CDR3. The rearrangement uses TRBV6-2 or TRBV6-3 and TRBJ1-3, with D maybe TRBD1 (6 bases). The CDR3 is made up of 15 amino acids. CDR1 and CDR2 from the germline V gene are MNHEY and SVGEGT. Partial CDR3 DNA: TGTGCCACCGATGTATTCCCAGGGGCTGGAAACACA. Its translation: CATDVFPGAGNT. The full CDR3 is CATDVFPGAGNTIYF.

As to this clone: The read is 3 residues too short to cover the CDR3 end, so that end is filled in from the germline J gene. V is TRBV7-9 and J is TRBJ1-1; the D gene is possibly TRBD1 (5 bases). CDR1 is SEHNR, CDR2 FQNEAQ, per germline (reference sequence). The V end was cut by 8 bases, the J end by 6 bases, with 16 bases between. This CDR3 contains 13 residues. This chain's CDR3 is CASHVRQGSEAFF. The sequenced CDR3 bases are TGTGCCAGCCATGTGAGGCAGGGATCTGAA.

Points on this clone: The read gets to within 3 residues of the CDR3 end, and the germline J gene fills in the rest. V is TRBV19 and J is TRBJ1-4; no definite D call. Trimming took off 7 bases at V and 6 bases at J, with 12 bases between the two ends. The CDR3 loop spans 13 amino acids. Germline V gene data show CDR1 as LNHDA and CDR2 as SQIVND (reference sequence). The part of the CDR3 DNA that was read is TGTGCCAGTACTCTTAGCGGGCATGAAAAA. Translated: CASTLSGHEK. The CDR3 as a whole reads CASTLSGHEKLFF.

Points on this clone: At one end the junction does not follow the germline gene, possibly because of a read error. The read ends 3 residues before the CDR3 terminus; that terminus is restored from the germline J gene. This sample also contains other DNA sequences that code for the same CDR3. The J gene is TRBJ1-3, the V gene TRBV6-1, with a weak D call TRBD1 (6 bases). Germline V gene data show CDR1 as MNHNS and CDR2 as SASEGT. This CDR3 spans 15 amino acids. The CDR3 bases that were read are TGTGCCAGCAGTGTCCGGACAGAGGCAGCTAACACA. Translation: CASSVRTEAANT. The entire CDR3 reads CASSVRTEAANTIYF.

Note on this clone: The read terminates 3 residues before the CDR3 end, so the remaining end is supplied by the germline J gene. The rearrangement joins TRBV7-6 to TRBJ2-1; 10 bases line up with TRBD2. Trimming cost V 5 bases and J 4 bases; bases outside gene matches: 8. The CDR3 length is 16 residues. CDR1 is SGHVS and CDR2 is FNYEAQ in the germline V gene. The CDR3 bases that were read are TGTGCCAGCAGCCCATTGACTAGCGGGTCTTACAATGAG. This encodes CASSPLTSGSYNE. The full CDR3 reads CASSPLTSGSYNEQFF.

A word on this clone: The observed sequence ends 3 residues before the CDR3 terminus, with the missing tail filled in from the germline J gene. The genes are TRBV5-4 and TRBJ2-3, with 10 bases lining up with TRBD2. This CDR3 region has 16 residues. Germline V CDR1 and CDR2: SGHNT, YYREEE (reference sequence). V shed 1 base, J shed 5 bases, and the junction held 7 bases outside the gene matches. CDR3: CASSLRSGGAIDTQYF. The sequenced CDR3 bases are TGTGCCAGCAGCTTGAGGAGCGGGGGGGCTATAGATACG.